This section outlines one T cell receptor (beta chain) sequence together with its context. This entry is derived from a study of T cell responses to AZD1222 COVID-19 vaccine. V was clipped by 3 bases and J by 0 bases; unmatched bases: 9. CDR3 length: 17 amino acids. Per the germline V gene, CDR1 is LNHDA and CDR2 is SQIVND (reference sequence). TCRdb keeps only in-frame clones here, not all; method: immunoSEQ multiplex PCR. The profile shows more than 150,000 clones, around 90% of them singletons. The source was peripheral blood, collected 28 days after the second AZD1222 dose. J is TRBJ2-3 and V is TRBV19, with TRBD2 identical over 7 bases. The TCR originated in an adult who received the AZD1222 COVID-19 vaccine. The CDR3 DNA reads as TGTGCCAGTAGTATCTACGCTAGCGGACCTAGCACAGATACGCAGTATTTT. Translated, it gives CASSIYASGPSTDTQYF.